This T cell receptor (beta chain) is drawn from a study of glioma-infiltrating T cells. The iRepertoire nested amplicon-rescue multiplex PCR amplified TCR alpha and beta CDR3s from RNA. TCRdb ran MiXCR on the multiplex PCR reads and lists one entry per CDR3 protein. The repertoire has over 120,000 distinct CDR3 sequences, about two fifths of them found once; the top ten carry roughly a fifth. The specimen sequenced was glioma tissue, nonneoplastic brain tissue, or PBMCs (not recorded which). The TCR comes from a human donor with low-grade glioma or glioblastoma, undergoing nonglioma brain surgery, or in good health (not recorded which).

CDR3 nucleotide sequence: TGTGCCAGCAGTACAGACAGGGGCCTCCTCTACGAGCAGTACTTC. Translating it yields CASSTDRGLLYEQYF. J is TRBJ2-7 and V is TRBV27, with 8 bases fitting TRBD1. The junction had 9 bases not matched to a gene; V was cut back by 5 bases and J by 3 bases. Per germline, CDR1 MNHEY and CDR2 SMNVEV (reference sequence). CDR3 length: 15 amino acids.